This TCR beta chain comes out of a study of blood T cell repertoires in COVID-19. Across the whole study: Samples came from the United States, Italy and Spain, spanning acute and convalescent COVID-19. From T cells, B-cell-depleted T cells, or PBMCs came the material, which was cDNA or gDNA.

The CDR3 covers 12 residues. Germline assignment: CDR1 SGHRS and CDR2 YFSETQ. The V gene lost 1 base and the J gene lost 5 bases, with 6 bases spanning the gap. Profiling relied on immunoSEQ multiplex PCR, and the TCRdb table lists in-frame clones only, not all of them. This sample has approximately 190,000 clones; about four fifths occur once, and the top ten carry about 6.9%. This chain joins TRBV5-1 and TRBJ2-5; D unresolved. The sample was peripheral blood. The TCR originated in a man between 60 and 75 years old with acute or convalescent COVID-19. DNA for the CDR3: TGCGCCAGCAGCTTGCGCCGGGAGACCCAGTACTTC. Encoded protein: CASSLRRETQYF.